The rows below give T cell receptor beta chains drawn from one sample of a study of blood T cells in healthy people across ages. TCRdb processed the 5' RACE reads anew with MiXCR; each CDR3 protein has one entry. The table shows approximately 690,000 distinct CDR3 sequences, with over 40% occurring only once. The sequencing sample was made of blood. The receptors come from a man of 80 years or more in good health. Both conserved end residues are part of each CDR3. Each record gives: clone size, V gene, D gene, J gene, CDR3 protein, CDR3 DNA. D genes are given only for firm matches. Clone size is not always given. Where it is, it says once, few, many or a class for expanded clones.

clone size: NA
V gene: TRBV20-1
D gene: TRBD2
J gene: TRBJ2-1
CDR3 protein: CSASAFRLAGERNEQFF
CDR3 DNA: TGCAGTGCTAGCGCTTTCCGTCTAGCGGGAGAGCGCAATGAGCAGTTCTTC

clone size: NA
V gene: TRBV10-3
D gene: NA
J gene: TRBJ1-5
CDR3 protein: CAISESVVGLSNQPQHF
CDR3 DNA: TGTGCCATCAGTGAGTCGGTAGTGGGCTTAAGCAATCAGCCCCAGCATTTT

clone size: few
V gene: TRBV6-4
D gene: TRBD2
J gene: TRBJ2-1
CDR3 protein: CASSRASGRGWNEQFF
CDR3 DNA: TGTGCCAGCAGCCGAGCTAGCGGGAGAGGTTGGAATGAGCAGTTCTTC

clone size: few
V gene: TRBV5-6
D gene: TRBD1
J gene: TRBJ2-7
CDR3 protein: CASSLAGGQGKQYF
CDR3 DNA: TGTGCCAGCAGCTTGGCCGGGGGACAGGGGAAGCAGTACTTC

clone size: NA
V gene: TRBV6-1
D gene: TRBD2
J gene: TRBJ2-3
CDR3 protein: CASRDTSGRVRAADTQYF
CDR3 DNA: TGTGCCAGCAGGGACACTAGCGGGAGGGTACGTGCGGCAGATACGCAGTATTTT

clone size: NA
V gene: TRBV28
D gene: NA
J gene: TRBJ2-5
CDR3 protein: CASSLPLGDEQYF
CDR3 DNA: TGTGCCAGCAGTTTACCCCTTGGGGATGAGCAGTACTTC

clone size: NA
V gene: TRBV12-3/TRBV12-4
D gene: TRBD1
J gene: TRBJ1-4
CDR3 protein: CASSFGWGQKSSSTQNEKLFF
CDR3 DNA: TGTGCCAGCAGTTTTGGGTGGGGACAGAAGAGTTCAAGCACCCAAAATGAAAAACTGTTTTTT

clone size: few
V gene: TRBV29-1
D gene: NA
J gene: TRBJ2-7
CDR3 protein: CSVGQNSYEQYF
CDR3 DNA: TGCAGCGTTGGGCAGAACTCCTACGAGCAGTACTTC

clone size: many
V gene: TRBV6-1
D gene: TRBD1
J gene: TRBJ2-6
CDR3 protein: CASSPRTGSSGANVLTF
CDR3 DNA: TGTGCCAGCAGTCCGAGGACAGGTTCGTCTGGGGCCAACGTCCTGACTTTC

clone size: NA
V gene: TRBV25-1
D gene: NA
J gene: TRBJ2-1
CDR3 protein: CASSESGGQFF
CDR3 DNA: TGTGCCAGCAGTGAATCAGGTGGGCAGTTCTTC

clone size: NA
V gene: TRBV7-8
D gene: NA
J gene: TRBJ2-1
CDR3 protein: CASSLPWAGEGETQFF
CDR3 DNA: TGTGCCAGCAGCTTACCTTGGGCAGGGGAGGGGGAGACCCAGTTCTTC

clone size: few
V gene: TRBV6-2/TRBV6-3
D gene: NA
J gene: TRBJ2-4
CDR3 protein: CASSSSDVAKNIQYF
CDR3 DNA: TGTGCCAGCAGTTCCTCAGACGTAGCCAAAAACATTCAGTACTTC

clone size: few
V gene: TRBV2
D gene: NA
J gene: TRBJ1-2
CDR3 protein: CATQGSRIYGYTF
CDR3 DNA: TGTGCCACCCAGGGCAGCCGGATCTATGGCTACACCTTC

clone size: NA
V gene: TRBV24-1
D gene: NA
J gene: TRBJ2-2
CDR3 protein: CATSDPRGLGPGELFF
CDR3 DNA: TGTGCCACCAGTGACCCCAGAGGTCTGGGGCCCGGGGAGCTGTTTTTT

clone size: NA
V gene: TRBV6-2/TRBV6-3
D gene: TRBD2
J gene: TRBJ2-7
CDR3 protein: CASSSPTSGKRYEQYF
CDR3 DNA: TGTGCCAGCAGTTCACCAACTAGCGGGAAGAGGTACGAGCAGTACTTC

clone size: NA
V gene: TRBV7-9
D gene: TRBD1
J gene: TRBJ1-1
CDR3 protein: CASSTPTGGSEAFF
CDR3 DNA: TGTGCCAGCAGCACCCCGACAGGGGGCTCTGAAGCTTTCTTT

clone size: NA
V gene: TRBV28
D gene: NA
J gene: TRBJ2-1
CDR3 protein: CVSSFSGGNEQFF
CDR3 DNA: TGTGTCAGCAGTTTCTCCGGGGGCAATGAGCAGTTCTTC

clone size: NA
V gene: TRBV20-1
D gene: NA
J gene: TRBJ2-3
CDR3 protein: CSASGYRENTETQYF
CDR3 DNA: TGCAGTGCCAGTGGCTACAGGGAGAACACAGAGACGCAGTATTTT

clone size: few
V gene: TRBV6-5
D gene: NA
J gene: TRBJ2-3
CDR3 protein: CASSGPTDTQYF
CDR3 DNA: TGTGCCAGCTCCGGCCCAACAGATACGCAGTATTTT

clone size: few
V gene: TRBV20-1
D gene: NA
J gene: TRBJ2-7
CDR3 protein: CSASRGPVGGIYEQYF
CDR3 DNA: TGCAGTGCTAGTAGGGGACCCGTTGGAGGAATCTACGAGCAGTACTTC

clone size: NA
V gene: TRBV12-3/TRBV12-4
D gene: TRBD1
J gene: TRBJ2-4
CDR3 protein: CASSSGQGTGNIQYF
CDR3 DNA: TGTGCCAGCAGTTCCGGACAGGGTACAGGAAACATTCAGTACTTC

clone size: many
V gene: TRBV27
D gene: TRBD1
J gene: TRBJ2-5
CDR3 protein: CASSMTGAGKRETQYF
CDR3 DNA: TGTGCCAGCAGTATGACAGGGGCCGGAAAGAGGGAGACCCAGTACTTC

clone size: NA
V gene: TRBV6-2/TRBV6-3
D gene: NA
J gene: TRBJ2-3
CDR3 protein: CASSLFQRSTDTQYF
CDR3 DNA: TGTGCCAGCAGTCTTTTCCAACGGAGCACAGATACGCAGTATTTT

clone size: few
V gene: TRBV6-4
D gene: NA
J gene: TRBJ2-6
CDR3 protein: CASSEETTGANVLTF
CDR3 DNA: TGTGCCAGCAGCGAAGAGACGACTGGGGCCAACGTCCTGACTTTC

clone size: NA
V gene: TRBV20-1
D gene: NA
J gene: TRBJ2-4
CDR3 protein: CSARAAASRAKNIQYF
CDR3 DNA: TGCAGTGCTAGAGCTGCGGCTAGTCGGGCCAAAAACATTCAGTACTTC

clone size: NA
V gene: TRBV7-2
D gene: NA
J gene: TRBJ2-1
CDR3 protein: CASSRRVRRFF
CDR3 DNA: TGTGCCAGCAGCCGTAGGGTCCGAAGGTTCTTC

clone size: NA
V gene: TRBV6-1
D gene: TRBD2
J gene: TRBJ2-1
CDR3 protein: CASSEALAGALPQFF
CDR3 DNA: TGTGCCAGCAGTGAAGCGCTAGCGGGAGCTTTGCCGCAGTTCTTC

clone size: NA
V gene: TRBV27
D gene: NA
J gene: TRBJ2-7
CDR3 protein: CASSLSLVGAKHEQYF
CDR3 DNA: TGTGCCAGCAGTTTATCGTTGGTGGGAGCTAAGCACGAGCAGTACTTC

clone size: NA
V gene: TRBV5-1
D gene: NA
J gene: TRBJ1-5
CDR3 protein: CASSLGPYSNQPQHF
CDR3 DNA: TGCGCCAGCAGCTTGGGACCGTATAGCAATCAGCCCCAGCATTTT

clone size: few
V gene: TRBV5-1
D gene: NA
J gene: TRBJ2-7
CDR3 protein: CASSLGGRYEQYF
CDR3 DNA: TGCGCCAGCAGCTTGGGGGGAAGATACGAGCAGTACTTC

clone size: few
V gene: TRBV28
D gene: TRBD1
J gene: TRBJ2-7
CDR3 protein: CASSLGTGAISYEQYF
CDR3 DNA: TGTGCCAGCAGTTTAGGGACAGGGGCCATCTCCTACGAGCAGTACTTC

clone size: few
V gene: TRBV20-1
D gene: TRBD2
J gene: TRBJ2-1
CDR3 protein: CSADGTSEYNEQFF
CDR3 DNA: TGCAGTGCTGACGGGACTAGCGAGTACAATGAGCAGTTCTTC

clone size: few
V gene: TRBV5-6
D gene: NA
J gene: TRBJ2-3
CDR3 protein: CASSQGGYADTQYF
CDR3 DNA: TGTGCCAGCAGCCAGGGAGGTTACGCAGATACGCAGTATTTT

clone size: NA
V gene: TRBV10-1
D gene: NA
J gene: TRBJ2-6
CDR3 protein: CASSDNSGANVLTF
CDR3 DNA: TGCGCCAGCAGTGATAACTCTGGGGCCAACGTCCTGACTTTC

clone size: few
V gene: TRBV30
D gene: NA
J gene: TRBJ1-2
CDR3 protein: CAWSLRYGYTF
CDR3 DNA: TGTGCCTGGTCCCTTAGATATGGCTACACCTTC

clone size: NA
V gene: TRBV4-3
D gene: TRBD2
J gene: TRBJ2-1
CDR3 protein: CASSQTLSTSGGNEQFF
CDR3 DNA: TGCGCCAGCAGCCAAACATTATCGACTAGCGGGGGTAATGAGCAGTTCTTC

clone size: NA
V gene: TRBV20-1
D gene: TRBD1
J gene: TRBJ1-5
CDR3 protein: CSASGSDGTAQPQHF
CDR3 DNA: TGCAGTGCTAGCGGATCAGATGGGACAGCTCAGCCCCAGCATTTT

clone size: NA
V gene: TRBV13
D gene: NA
J gene: TRBJ2-4
CDR3 protein: CASSLIGEGNEQYF
CDR3 DNA: TGTGCCAGCAGCTTAATCGGAGAGGGCAATGAGCAGTACTTC

clone size: NA
V gene: TRBV6-2/TRBV6-3
D gene: TRBD1
J gene: TRBJ1-1
CDR3 protein: CASSPPTGAATEAFF
CDR3 DNA: TGTGCCAGCAGCCCCCCGACAGGGGCGGCCACTGAAGCTTTCTTT

clone size: few
V gene: TRBV6-2/TRBV6-3
D gene: NA
J gene: TRBJ2-1
CDR3 protein: CASSYPGRHEQFF
CDR3 DNA: TGTGCCAGCAGTTATCCGGGGCGGCATGAGCAGTTCTTC

clone size: many
V gene: TRBV3-1
D gene: NA
J gene: TRBJ1-2
CDR3 protein: CASSQVFEGNYGYTF
CDR3 DNA: TGTGCCAGCAGCCAAGTGTTTGAGGGGAACTATGGCTACACCTTC

clone size: NA
V gene: TRBV5-1
D gene: NA
J gene: TRBJ2-7
CDR3 protein: CASSPDGGFYEQYF
CDR3 DNA: TGCGCCAGCAGCCCCGACGGCGGATTCTACGAGCAGTACTTC

clone size: NA
V gene: TRBV29-1
D gene: TRBD1
J gene: TRBJ1-1
CDR3 protein: CSVGGDRGLITEAFF
CDR3 DNA: TGCAGCGTTGGGGGGGACAGGGGGCTCATCACTGAAGCTTTCTTT

clone size: NA
V gene: TRBV29-1
D gene: TRBD1
J gene: TRBJ2-1
CDR3 protein: CSVEKGANEQFF
CDR3 DNA: TGCAGCGTTGAAAAGGGGGCGAACGAGCAGTTCTTC

clone size: NA
V gene: TRBV5-1
D gene: NA
J gene: TRBJ1-3
CDR3 protein: CASSLATAGNTIYF
CDR3 DNA: TGCGCCAGCAGCTTGGCAACGGCTGGAAACACCATATATTTT

clone size: once
V gene: TRBV7-9
D gene: TRBD1
J gene: TRBJ2-5
CDR3 protein: CASSLSTGGVEAQYF
CDR3 DNA: TGTGCCAGCAGCTTGAGTACAGGGGGCGTCGAGGCCCAGTACTTC

clone size: NA
V gene: TRBV29-1
D gene: NA
J gene: TRBJ1-2
CDR3 protein: CSAKWASYGYTF
CDR3 DNA: TGCAGCGCAAAGTGGGCATCCTATGGCTACACCTTC

clone size: NA
V gene: TRBV13
D gene: TRBD1
J gene: TRBJ1-2
CDR3 protein: CASSSRQGGLYGYTF
CDR3 DNA: TGTGCCAGCAGCTCACGACAGGGAGGCCTCTATGGCTACACCTTC

clone size: NA
V gene: TRBV29-1
D gene: TRBD1
J gene: TRBJ2-3
CDR3 protein: CSVELPGQAMTYSTDTQYF
CDR3 DNA: TGCAGCGTTGAACTTCCGGGACAGGCTATGACCTATAGCACAGATACGCAGTATTTT

clone size: NA
V gene: TRBV7-2
D gene: NA
J gene: TRBJ2-3
CDR3 protein: CASSLRSGAVATSTDRQYF
CDR3 DNA: TGTGCCAGCAGCTTACGATCGGGGGCCGTTGCAACTAGCACAGATAGGCAGTATTTT

clone size: NA
V gene: TRBV29-1
D gene: NA
J gene: TRBJ2-6
CDR3 protein: CSAQGGVGANVLTF
CDR3 DNA: TGCAGCGCCCAGGGGGGGGTTGGGGCCAACGTCCTGACTTTC

clone size: NA
V gene: TRBV7-2
D gene: NA
J gene: TRBJ2-1
CDR3 protein: CASSSPVMNEQFF
CDR3 DNA: TGTGCCAGCAGCTCTCCAGTGATGAATGAGCAGTTCTTC

clone size: many
V gene: TRBV15
D gene: NA
J gene: TRBJ2-3
CDR3 protein: CATSRVDRTDTQYF
CDR3 DNA: TGTGCCACCAGCAGGGTAGACAGGACTGATACGCAGTATTTT

clone size: NA
V gene: TRBV5-1
D gene: NA
J gene: TRBJ2-3
CDR3 protein: CASSLRRGRTDTQYF
CDR3 DNA: TGCGCCAGCAGCTTAAGGCGGGGCCGCACAGATACGCAGTATTTT

clone size: NA
V gene: TRBV6-2/TRBV6-3
D gene: NA
J gene: TRBJ2-4
CDR3 protein: CASSYGSGATKNIQYF
CDR3 DNA: TGTGCCAGCAGTTACGGGAGTGGGGCGACCAAAAACATTCAGTACTTC

clone size: once
V gene: TRBV7-9
D gene: NA
J gene: TRBJ2-1
CDR3 protein: CASSQSPGGPWGGEQFF
CDR3 DNA: TGTGCCAGCAGCCAAAGCCCGGGGGGCCCTTGGGGTGGGGAGCAGTTCTTC

clone size: NA
V gene: TRBV7-2
D gene: TRBD2
J gene: TRBJ2-7
CDR3 protein: CASSLEGDEREASYEQYF
CDR3 DNA: TGTGCCAGCAGCTTAGAAGGTGACGAGCGGGAGGCCTCCTACGAGCAGTACTTC

clone size: once
V gene: TRBV29-1
D gene: NA
J gene: TRBJ2-7
CDR3 protein: CSVRDTPYEQYF
CDR3 DNA: TGCAGCGTCCGGGACACTCCCTACGAGCAGTACTTC

clone size: NA
V gene: TRBV4-1
D gene: TRBD2
J gene: TRBJ2-1
CDR3 protein: CASSQNSGRASHNEQFF
CDR3 DNA: TGCGCCAGCAGCCAAAATAGCGGGAGGGCTTCCCACAATGAGCAGTTCTTC